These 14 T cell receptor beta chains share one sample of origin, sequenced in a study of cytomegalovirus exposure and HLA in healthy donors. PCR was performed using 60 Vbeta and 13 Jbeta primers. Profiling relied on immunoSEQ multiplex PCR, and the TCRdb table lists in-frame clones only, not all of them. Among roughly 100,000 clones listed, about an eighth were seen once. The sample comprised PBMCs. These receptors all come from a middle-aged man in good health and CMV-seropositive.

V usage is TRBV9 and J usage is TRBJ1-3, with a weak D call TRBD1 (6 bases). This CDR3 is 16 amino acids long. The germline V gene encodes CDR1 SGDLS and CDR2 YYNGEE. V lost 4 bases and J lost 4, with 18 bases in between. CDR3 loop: CASSPRIGGGGNTIYF. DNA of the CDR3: TGTGCCAGCAGCCCCAGGATTGGGGGCGGCGGAAACACCATATATTTT.

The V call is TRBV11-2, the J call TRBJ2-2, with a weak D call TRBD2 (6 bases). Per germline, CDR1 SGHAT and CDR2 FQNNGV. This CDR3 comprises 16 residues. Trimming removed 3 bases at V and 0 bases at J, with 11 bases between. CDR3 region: CASSFYLAANTGELFF. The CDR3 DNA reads TGTGCCAGCAGCTTTTATTTAGCGGCGAACACCGGGGAGCTGTTTTTT. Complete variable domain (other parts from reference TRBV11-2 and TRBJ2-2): EAGVAQSPRYKIIEKRQSVAFWCNPISGHATLYWYQQILGQGPKLLIQFQNNGVVDDSQLPKDRFSAERLKGVDSTLKIQPAKLEDSAVYLCASSFYLAANTGELFFGEGSRLTVL.

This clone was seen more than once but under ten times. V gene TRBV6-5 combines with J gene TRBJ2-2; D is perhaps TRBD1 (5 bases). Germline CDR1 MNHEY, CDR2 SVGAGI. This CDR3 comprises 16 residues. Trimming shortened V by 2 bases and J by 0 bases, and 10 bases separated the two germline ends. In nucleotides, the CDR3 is TGTGCCAGCAGTTACGACAGTCGGGCGAACACCGGGGAGCTGTTTTTT. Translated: CASSYDSRANTGELFF.

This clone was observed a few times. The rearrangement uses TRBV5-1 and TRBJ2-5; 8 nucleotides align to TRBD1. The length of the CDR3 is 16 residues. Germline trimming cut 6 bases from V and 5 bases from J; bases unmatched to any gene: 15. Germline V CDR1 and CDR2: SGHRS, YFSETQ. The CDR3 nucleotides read TGCGCCAGCACCCAGGGGGCCCATCCTGGGGGGGAGACCCAGTACTTC. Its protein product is CASTQGAHPGGETQYF.

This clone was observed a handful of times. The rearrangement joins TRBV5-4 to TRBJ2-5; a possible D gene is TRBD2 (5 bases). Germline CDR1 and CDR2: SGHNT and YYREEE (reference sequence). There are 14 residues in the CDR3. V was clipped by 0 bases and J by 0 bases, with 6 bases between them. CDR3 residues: CASSLERNQETQYF. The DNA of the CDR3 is TGTGCCAGCAGCTTGGAGCGGAACCAAGAGACCCAGTACTTC.

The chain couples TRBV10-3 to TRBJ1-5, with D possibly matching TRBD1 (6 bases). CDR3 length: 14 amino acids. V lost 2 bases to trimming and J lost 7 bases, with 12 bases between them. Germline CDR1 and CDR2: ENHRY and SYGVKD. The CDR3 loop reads CAISEKGGGQPQHF. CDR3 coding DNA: TGTGCCATCAGTGAGAAGGGAGGGGGACAGCCCCAGCATTTT.

The CDR3 DNA follows: TGTGCCAGCAGTTACTCCCTGCGTAGGGGGACACAGCCCCAGCATTTT. Its translation: CASSYSLRRGTQPQHF. The V and J genes are TRBV6-6 and TRBJ1-5, with D tentatively TRBD1 (6 bases). Trimming cost V 0 bases and J 7 bases, with 16 bases left between them. The CDR3 extends over 16 amino acids. In germline, CDR1 is MNHNY, CDR2 SVGAGI (reference sequence).

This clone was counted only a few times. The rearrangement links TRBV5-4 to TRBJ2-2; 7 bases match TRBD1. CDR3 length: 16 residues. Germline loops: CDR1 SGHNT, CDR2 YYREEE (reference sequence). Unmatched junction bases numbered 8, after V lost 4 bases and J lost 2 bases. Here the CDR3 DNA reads TGTGCCAGCAGCCTCGCCAGGGACAGCAACACCGGGGAGCTGTTTTTT. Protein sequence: CASSLARDSNTGELFF.

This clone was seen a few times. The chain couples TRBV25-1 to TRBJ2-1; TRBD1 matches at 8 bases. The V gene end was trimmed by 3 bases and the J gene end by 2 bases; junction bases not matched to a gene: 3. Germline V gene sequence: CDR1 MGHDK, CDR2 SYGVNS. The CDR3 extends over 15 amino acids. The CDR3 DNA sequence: TGTGCCAGCAGTGACCAGGACAGGGCCTACAATGAGCAGTTCTTC. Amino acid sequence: CASSDQDRAYNEQFF. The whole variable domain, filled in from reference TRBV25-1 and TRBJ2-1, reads EADIYQTPRYLVIGTGKKITLECSQTMGHDKMYWYQQDPGMELHLIHYSYGVNSTEKGDLSSESTVSRIRTEHFPLTLESARPSHTSQYLCASSDQDRAYNEQFFGPGTRLTVL.

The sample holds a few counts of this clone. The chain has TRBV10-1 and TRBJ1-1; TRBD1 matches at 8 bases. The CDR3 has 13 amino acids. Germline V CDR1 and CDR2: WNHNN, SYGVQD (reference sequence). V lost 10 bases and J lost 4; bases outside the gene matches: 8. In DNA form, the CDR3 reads TGCGCCACTTCGACAGGGGATGGCACTGAAGCTTTCTTT. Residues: CATSTGDGTEAFF.

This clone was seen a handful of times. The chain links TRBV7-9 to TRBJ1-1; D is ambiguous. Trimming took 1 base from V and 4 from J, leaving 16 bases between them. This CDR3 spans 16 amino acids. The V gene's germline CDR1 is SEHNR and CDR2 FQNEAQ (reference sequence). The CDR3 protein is CASSLGSGLEGTEAFF. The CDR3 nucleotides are TGTGCCAGCAGCTTAGGTTCAGGCCTAGAGGGCACTGAAGCTTTCTTT. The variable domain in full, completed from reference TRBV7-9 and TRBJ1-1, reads DTGVSQNPRHKITKRGQNVTFRCDPISEHNRLYWYRQTLGQGPEFLTYFQNEAQLEKSRLLSDRFSAERPKGSFSTLEIQRTEQGDSAMYLCASSLGSGLEGTEAFFGQGTRLTVV.

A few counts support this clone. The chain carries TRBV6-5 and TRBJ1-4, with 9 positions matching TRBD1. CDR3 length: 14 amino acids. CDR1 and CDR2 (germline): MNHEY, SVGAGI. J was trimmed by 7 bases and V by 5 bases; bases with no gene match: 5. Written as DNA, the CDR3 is TGTGCCAGCAGTACCGGGACAGGGCGTGAAAAACTGTTTTTT. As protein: CASSTGTGREKLFF.

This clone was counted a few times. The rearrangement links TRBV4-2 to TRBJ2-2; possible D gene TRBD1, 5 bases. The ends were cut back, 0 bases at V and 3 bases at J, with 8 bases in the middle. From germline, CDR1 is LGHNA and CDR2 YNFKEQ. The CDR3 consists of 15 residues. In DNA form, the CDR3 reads TGTGCCAGCAGCCAAGAAGGGGTAGACACCGGGGAGCTGTTTTTT. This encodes CASSQEGVDTGELFF.

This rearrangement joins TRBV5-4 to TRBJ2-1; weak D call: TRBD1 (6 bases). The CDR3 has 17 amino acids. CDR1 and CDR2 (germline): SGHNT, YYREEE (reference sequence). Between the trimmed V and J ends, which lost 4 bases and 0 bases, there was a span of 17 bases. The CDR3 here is CASSHPKGQSSYNEQFF. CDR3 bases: TGTGCCAGCAGCCACCCTAAAGGACAGAGCTCCTACAATGAGCAGTTCTTC.